This entry lists 13 T cell receptor beta chains sequenced from one sample in a study of beta chain features in type 1 diabetes. Whole-study results and caveats: Type 1 diabetes patients had TCRB CDR3s that were shorter (moderately but significantly so) in all four CD4+ subsets.

Reverse transcribing all isolated RNA meant expressed TCRB transcripts were sequenced. TCRdb's copy holds only in-frame clones and misses some; the assay was immunoSEQ multiplex PCR. Among some 63,000 clones listed, roughly 49% were seen once. These receptors' targets are unknown. The specimen sequenced was central memory CD4+ T cells from blood. The receptor source for this set is a man aged 25 to 45 with type 1 diabetes.

This chain uses TRBV6-1 with TRBJ2-7; the D is unclear. Between the trimmed V and J ends, which lost 9 bases and 3 bases, there was a span of 9 bases. Germline values: CDR1 MNHNS, CDR2 SASEGT. The CDR3 runs 11 residues. CDR3 protein: CASPSNYEQYF. CDR3 DNA: TGTGCCAGTCCGAGCAACTACGAGCAGTACTTC.

This chain joins TRBV2 and TRBJ1-5; tentative D call: TRBD1 (5 bases). Trimming cost V 8 bases and J 6 bases, with 17 bases left between them. The germline V gene has CDR1 SNHLY and CDR2 FYNNEI. The CDR3 contains 14 residues. CDR3 bases: TGTGCCAGCGGGGGGGAGTTGTTGGGTCAGCCCCAGCATTTT. It specifies CASGGELLGQPQHF.

The chain is built from TRBV6-5 and TRBJ2-7; 12 positions agree with TRBD2. CDR1 is MNHEY, CDR2 SVGAGI, per germline. The CDR3 length is 15 residues. J gave up 12 bases and V 10 bases, and 19 bases lay outside the gene matches. For the CDR3, the DNA is TGTGCCACCGAAGCACTGTCTAGCGGGAGGGCCAATCGGTACTTC. Translation gives CATEALSSGRANRYF.

This clone was counted only a few times. This chain links TRBV5-4 with TRBJ2-3, with 7 bases matching TRBD2. Germline V lookup: CDR1 SGHNT, CDR2 YYREEE (reference sequence). With 0 bases clipped from V and 3 bases from J, the junction kept 4 bases outside the gene matches. The CDR3 totals 15 residues. CDR3 DNA: TGTGCCAGCAGCTTGGTAGCGGGCAGGACAGATACGCAGTATTTT. Its translation: CASSLVAGRTDTQYF.

V is TRBV10-2 and J is TRBJ1-5, with D possibly TRBD1 on 5 matching bases. V lost 6 bases, J lost 5 bases, and 11 bases lay in between. CDR1 and CDR2 from the germline V gene are WSHSY and SAAADI. The CDR3 has 13 amino acids. The CDR3 spells CASRLTRDQPQHF. CDR3 nucleotides: TGCGCCAGCAGGCTAACCAGGGATCAGCCCCAGCATTTT.

This clone showed up just a few times. CDR3 nucleotide sequence: TGTGCCAGCAGCTTATCCCCAGGGGCAGGTCAAGAGACCCAGTACTTC. Amino acid sequence: CASSLSPGAGQETQYF. This chain connects TRBV7-2 to TRBJ2-5, with D maybe TRBD1 (6 bases). Germline lookup yields CDR1 SGHTA and CDR2 FQGNSA. CDR3 length: 16 residues. V lost 2 bases and J 2 bases, leaving 15 bases between the germline ends.

In regard to this clone: Different DNA sequences within this sample yield the same CDR3. The rearrangement joins TRBV2 to TRBJ2-7; perhaps TRBD2 as D (6 bases). The CDR3 extends over 13 amino acids. Trimming cost V 6 bases and J 0 bases, with 9 bases left between them. CDR1 and CDR2 (germline): SNHLY, FYNNEI. CDR3 bases: TGTGCCAGCAGCCGGGACTCCTCCTACGAGCAGTACTTC. Translated: CASSRDSSYEQYF.

The rearrangement uses TRBV15 and TRBJ2-6; D not certain. The length of the CDR3 is 15 residues. The germline V gene encodes CDR1 LNHNV and CDR2 YYDKDF (reference sequence). With 1 base removed from V and 1 base from J, the gap between germline ends came to 5 bases. CDR3 region: CATSRGGSGANVLTF. The CDR3 nucleotides read TGTGCCACCAGCAGAGGAGGTTCTGGGGCCAACGTCCTGACTTTC.

The chain couples TRBV19 to TRBJ2-5; D possibly corresponds to TRBD2 (6 bases). There are 17 residues in the CDR3. V gave up 1 base and J gave up 7 bases, with 22 bases separating them. Germline values: CDR1 LNHDA, CDR2 SQIVND (reference sequence). The CDR3 nucleotides read TGTGCCAGTAGTATAGGTCCTGGCGGGACCCGGGGAAGGACCCAGTACTTC. This codes for CASSIGPGGTRGRTQYF.

J is TRBJ1-5 and V is TRBV6-5; D is undetermined. The CDR3 has 14 residues. The V and J ends lost 4 bases and 4 bases respectively, with 11 bases between them. Germline assignment: CDR1 MNHEY and CDR2 SVGAGI. As DNA, the CDR3 is TGTGCCAGCAGTTTCTCCGGGGAAAATCAGCCCCAGCATTTT. Protein sequence: CASSFSGENQPQHF.

As DNA, the CDR3 is TGTGCCAGCAGCTTAGTTGAGGGGAACACTGAAGCTTTCTTT. Its protein is CASSLVEGNTEAFF. The genes are TRBV7-9 and TRBJ1-1; no definite D call. The V and J ends lost 1 base and 1 base respectively, with 7 bases between them. CDR1 is SEHNR, CDR2 FQNEAQ, per germline (reference sequence). CDR3 length equals 14 residues.

The V gene is TRBV7-9, the J gene TRBJ2-1; D is undetermined. The CDR3 has 14 amino acids. V gave up 4 bases and J gave up 7 bases, with 14 bases separating them. Germline V gene lookup returns CDR1 SEHNR and CDR2 FQNEAQ (reference sequence). Written as DNA, the CDR3 is TGTGCCAGCAGCTACTCACTCGCCGGGAATGAGCAGTTCTTC. Amino acids: CASSYSLAGNEQFF.

The chain employs TRBV19 and TRBJ1-2, with D tentatively TRBD1 (6 bases). Germline CDR1 is LNHDA and CDR2 is SQIVND (reference sequence). The CDR3 is 15 residues long. Trimming cost V 0 bases and J 7 bases, with 15 bases left between them. The CDR3 DNA is TGTGCCAGTAGTATAGATCCACCCCGCAGGGGTGGCTACACCTTC. Its translation: CASSIDPPRRGGYTF.